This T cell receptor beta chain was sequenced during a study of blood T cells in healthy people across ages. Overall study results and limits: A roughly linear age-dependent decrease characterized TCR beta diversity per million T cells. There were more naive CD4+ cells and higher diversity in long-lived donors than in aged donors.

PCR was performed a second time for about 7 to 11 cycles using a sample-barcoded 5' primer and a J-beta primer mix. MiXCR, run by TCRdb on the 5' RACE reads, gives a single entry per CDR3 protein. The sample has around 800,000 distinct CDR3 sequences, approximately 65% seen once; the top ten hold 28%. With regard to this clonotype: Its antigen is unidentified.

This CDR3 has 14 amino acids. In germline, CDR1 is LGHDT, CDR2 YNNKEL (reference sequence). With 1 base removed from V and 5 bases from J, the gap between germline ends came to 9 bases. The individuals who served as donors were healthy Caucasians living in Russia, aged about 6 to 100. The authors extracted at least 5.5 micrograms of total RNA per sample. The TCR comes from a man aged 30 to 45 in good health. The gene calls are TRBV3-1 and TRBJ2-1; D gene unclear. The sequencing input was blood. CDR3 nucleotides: TGTGCCAGCAGCCAAGCCCCCGGGCACAATGAGCAGTTCTTC. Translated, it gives CASSQAPGHNEQFF.